The present T cell receptor beta chain was sequenced within a study of identical twins. Only healthy Caucasians were included as donors. Overall study results and limits: Twins shared beta out-of-frame sequences in excess, but this excess was weaker. Instead of following the same donors, the conclusions were based on cross-sectional statistical analysis. Compared with models, monozygotic twins showed more out-of-frame TCR alpha sharing.

TCRdb re-called the 5' RACE reads with MiXCR, one entry per CDR3 protein. The profile shows approximately 410,000 distinct CDR3 sequences, around 20% of them singletons. This clonotype was seen at least ten times. Its antigen is not identified. Deletions cut 3 bases from V and 5 bases from J, with 11 bases between. Germline V lookup: CDR1 DFQATT, CDR2 SNEGSKA (reference sequence). This CDR3 has 12 amino acids. The receptor was isolated from a man aged 50-59 years in good health. The rearrangement links TRBV20-1 to TRBJ2-7; D not resolved. The sample consisted of naive T cells sorted from blood. The CDR3: CSASGDFHEQYF. CDR3 coding DNA: TGCAGTGCTAGTGGTGACTTCCACGAGCAGTACTTC.